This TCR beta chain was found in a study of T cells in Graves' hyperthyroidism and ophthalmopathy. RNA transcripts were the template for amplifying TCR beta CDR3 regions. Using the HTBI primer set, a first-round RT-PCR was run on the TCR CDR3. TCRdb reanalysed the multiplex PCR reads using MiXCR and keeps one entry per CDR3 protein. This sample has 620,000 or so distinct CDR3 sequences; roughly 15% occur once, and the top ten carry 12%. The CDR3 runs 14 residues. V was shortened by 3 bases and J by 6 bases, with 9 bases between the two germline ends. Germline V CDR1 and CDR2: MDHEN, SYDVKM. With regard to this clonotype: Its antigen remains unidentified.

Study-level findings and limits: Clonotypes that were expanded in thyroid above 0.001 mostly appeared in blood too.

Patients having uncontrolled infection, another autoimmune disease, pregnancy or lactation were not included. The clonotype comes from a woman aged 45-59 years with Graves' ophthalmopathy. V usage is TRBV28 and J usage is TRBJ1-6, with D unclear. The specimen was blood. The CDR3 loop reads CASSFGVGNSPLHF. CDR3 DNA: TGTGCCAGCAGTTTTGGGGTGGGTAATTCACCCCTCCACTTT.